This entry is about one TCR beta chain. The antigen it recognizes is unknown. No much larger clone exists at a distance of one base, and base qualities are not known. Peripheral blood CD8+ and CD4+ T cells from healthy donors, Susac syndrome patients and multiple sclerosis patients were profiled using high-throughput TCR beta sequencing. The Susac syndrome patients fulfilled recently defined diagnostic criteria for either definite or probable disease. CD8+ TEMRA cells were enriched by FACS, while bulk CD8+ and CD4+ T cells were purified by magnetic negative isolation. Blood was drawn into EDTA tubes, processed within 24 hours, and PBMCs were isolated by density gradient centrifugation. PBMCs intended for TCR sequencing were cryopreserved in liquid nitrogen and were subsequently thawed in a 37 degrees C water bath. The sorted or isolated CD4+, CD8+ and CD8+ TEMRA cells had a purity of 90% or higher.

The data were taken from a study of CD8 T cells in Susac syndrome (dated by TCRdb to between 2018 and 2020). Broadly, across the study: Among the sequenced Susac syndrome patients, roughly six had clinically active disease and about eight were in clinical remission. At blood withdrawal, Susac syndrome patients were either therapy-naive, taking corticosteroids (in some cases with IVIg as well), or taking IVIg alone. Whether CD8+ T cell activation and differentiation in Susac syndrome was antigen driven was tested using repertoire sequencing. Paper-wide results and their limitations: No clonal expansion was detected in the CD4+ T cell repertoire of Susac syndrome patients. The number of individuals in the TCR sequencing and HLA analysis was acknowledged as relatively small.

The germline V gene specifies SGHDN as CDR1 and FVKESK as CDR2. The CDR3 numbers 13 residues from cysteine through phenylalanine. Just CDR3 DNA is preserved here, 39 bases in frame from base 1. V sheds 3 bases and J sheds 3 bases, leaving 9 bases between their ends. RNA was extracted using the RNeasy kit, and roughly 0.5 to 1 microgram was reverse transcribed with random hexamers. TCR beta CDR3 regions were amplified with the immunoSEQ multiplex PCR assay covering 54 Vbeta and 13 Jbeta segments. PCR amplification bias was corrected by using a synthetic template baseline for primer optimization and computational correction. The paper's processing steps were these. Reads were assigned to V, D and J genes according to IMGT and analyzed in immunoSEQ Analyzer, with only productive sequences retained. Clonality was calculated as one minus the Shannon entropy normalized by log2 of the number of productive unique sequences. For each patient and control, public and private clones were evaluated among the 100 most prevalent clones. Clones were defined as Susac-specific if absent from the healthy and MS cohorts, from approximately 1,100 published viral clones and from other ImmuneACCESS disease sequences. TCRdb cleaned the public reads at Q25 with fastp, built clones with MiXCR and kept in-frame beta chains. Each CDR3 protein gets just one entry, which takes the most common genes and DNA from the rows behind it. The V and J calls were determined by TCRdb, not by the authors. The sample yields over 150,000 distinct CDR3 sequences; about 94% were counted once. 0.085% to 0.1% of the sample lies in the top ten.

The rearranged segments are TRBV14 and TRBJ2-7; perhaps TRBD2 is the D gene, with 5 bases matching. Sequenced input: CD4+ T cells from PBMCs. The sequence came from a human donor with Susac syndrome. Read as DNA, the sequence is TGTGCCAGCAGCCAGGCGGAGGACTACGAGCAGTACTTC. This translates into CASSQAEDYEQYF.